This T cell receptor beta chain was identified during a study of blood T cells in healthy people across ages. This clonotype showed up just a few times. V lost 0 bases to trimming and J lost 5 bases, with 15 bases between them. The CDR3 sequence is 15 residues long. Germline V lookup: CDR1 SGHRS, CDR2 YFSETQ. A sample-barcoded 5' primer and a J-beta primer mix were used in a second PCR of roughly 7 to 12 cycles. A template-switch adaptor that had 12 random nucleotides put a tag on each cDNA molecule. Using its own MiXCR run on the 5' RACE reads, TCRdb lists one record per CDR3 protein. The sample includes some 930,000 distinct CDR3 sequences, 25% to 35% of them seen just once. A further study also used this sample, focusing on T cells of mothers and their children.

This chain connects TRBV5-1 to TRBJ2-7, with a weak D call TRBD1 (6 bases). The specimen was blood. The sequence came from a woman in her 40s in good health. CDR3 in amino acids: CASSLGAGVCNEQYF. The CDR3 DNA is TGCGCCAGCAGCTTGGGGGCAGGGGTTTGCAACGAGCAGTACTTC.